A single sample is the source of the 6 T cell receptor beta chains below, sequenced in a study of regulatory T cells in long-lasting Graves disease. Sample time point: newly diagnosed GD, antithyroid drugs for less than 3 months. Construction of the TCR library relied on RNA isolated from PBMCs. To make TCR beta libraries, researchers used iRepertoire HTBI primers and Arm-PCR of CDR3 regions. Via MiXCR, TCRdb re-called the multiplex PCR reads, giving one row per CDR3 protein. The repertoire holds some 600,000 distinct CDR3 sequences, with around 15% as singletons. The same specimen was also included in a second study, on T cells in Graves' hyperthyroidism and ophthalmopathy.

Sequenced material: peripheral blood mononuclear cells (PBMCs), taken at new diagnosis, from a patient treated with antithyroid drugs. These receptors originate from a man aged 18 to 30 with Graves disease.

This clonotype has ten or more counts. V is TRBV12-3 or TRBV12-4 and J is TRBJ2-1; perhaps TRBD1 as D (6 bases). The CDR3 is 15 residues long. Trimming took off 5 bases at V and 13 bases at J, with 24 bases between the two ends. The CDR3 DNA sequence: TGTGCCAGCAGTGCAACTCTGACAGGTAGAGCGGCCCAGTTCTTC. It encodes CASSATLTGRAAQFF.

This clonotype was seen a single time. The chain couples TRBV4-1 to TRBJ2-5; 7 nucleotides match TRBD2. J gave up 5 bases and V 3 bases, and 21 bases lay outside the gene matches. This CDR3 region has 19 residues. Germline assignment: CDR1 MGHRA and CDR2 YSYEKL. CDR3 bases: TGCGCCAGCAGCCAGGGCGCGGGTGTTGGGGGAGGGCCCGGGGAGACCCAGTACTTC. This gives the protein CASSQGAGVGGGPGETQYF.

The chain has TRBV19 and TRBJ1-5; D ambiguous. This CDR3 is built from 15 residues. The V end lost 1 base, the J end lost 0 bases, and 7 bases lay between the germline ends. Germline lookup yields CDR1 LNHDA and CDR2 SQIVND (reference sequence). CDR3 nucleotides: TGTGCCAGTAGTATAGTCGGGTATAGCAATCAGCCCCAGCATTTT. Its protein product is CASSIVGYSNQPQHF.

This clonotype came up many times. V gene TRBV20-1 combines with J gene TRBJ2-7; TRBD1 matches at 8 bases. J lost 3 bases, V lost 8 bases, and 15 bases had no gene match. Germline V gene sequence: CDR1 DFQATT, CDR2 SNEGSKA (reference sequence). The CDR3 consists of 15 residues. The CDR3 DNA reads TGCAGTCTTTGGCGTGCCGGGACAGGTAACTACGAGCAGTACTTC. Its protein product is CSLWRAGTGNYEQYF.

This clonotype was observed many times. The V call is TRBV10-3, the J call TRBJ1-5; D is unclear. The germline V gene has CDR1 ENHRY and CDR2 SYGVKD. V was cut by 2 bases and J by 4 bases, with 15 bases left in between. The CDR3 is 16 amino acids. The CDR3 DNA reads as TGTGCCATCAGTGAGAGTAGGACGGTTCAAAATCAGCCCCAGCATTTT. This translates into CAISESRTVQNQPQHF.

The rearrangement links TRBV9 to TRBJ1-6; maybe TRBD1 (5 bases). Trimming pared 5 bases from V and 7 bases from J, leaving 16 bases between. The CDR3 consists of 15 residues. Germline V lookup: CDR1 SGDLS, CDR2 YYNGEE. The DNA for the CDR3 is TGTGCCAGCAGTGCCTCGGCAGGGTTGAATTCACCCCTCCACTTT. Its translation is CASSASAGLNSPLHF.